This T cell receptor beta chain was found in a study of memory CD4+ T cells and cytomegalovirus serostatus. Study-level information: Healthy Belgian adult donors included about 10 CMV-positive and some 23 CMV-negative people.

As handled by the study authors: Out-of-frame sequences were removed, leaving around 2,000,000 distinct TCRbeta sequences. The assay was immunoSEQ multiplex PCR, and TCRdb's table has in-frame clones only and misses some. For V, J and clone size, that table is used; D and trimming come from the DNA. This table has about 45,000 clones, roughly 78% appearing once. The sort gate was single viable CD3+CD4+CD8-CD45RO+ cells for memory CD4+ T cells. A note on this clone: The target antigen is unknown.

With 5 bases removed from V and 1 base from J, the gap between germline ends came to 14 bases. CDR3 length: 15 amino acids. Germline CDR1 SGHTA, CDR2 FQGNSA. Study-wide results and limits: Of 150 to 200 reported CMV TCRbeta sequences, about 67 were found in memory CD4+ repertoires.

The specimen sequenced was memory CD4+ T cells from blood. This chain uses TRBV7-2 with TRBJ1-1; D perhaps matches TRBD1 (6 bases). The source is an adult in good health and CMV-seronegative. CDR3 nucleotides: TGTGCCAGCAGCCCAAGGCAGGGGAGGAACACTGAAGCTTTCTTT. Its protein is CASSPRQGRNTEAFF.